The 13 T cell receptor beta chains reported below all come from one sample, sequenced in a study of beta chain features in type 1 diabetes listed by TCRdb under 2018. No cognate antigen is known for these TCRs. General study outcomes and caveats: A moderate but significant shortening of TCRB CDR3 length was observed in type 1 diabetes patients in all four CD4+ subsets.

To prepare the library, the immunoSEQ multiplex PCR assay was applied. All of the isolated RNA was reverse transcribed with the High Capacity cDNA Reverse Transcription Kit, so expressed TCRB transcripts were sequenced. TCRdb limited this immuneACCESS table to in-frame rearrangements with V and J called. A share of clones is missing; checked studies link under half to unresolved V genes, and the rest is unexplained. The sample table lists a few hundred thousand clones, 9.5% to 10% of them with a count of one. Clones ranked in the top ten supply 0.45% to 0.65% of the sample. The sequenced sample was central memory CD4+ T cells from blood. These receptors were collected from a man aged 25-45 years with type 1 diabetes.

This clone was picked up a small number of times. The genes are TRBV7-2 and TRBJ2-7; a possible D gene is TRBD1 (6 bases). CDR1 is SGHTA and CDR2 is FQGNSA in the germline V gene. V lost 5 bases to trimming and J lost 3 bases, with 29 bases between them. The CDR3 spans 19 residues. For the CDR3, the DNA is TGTGCCAGCAGCCAACACCAGGCATGGGGGATGCAGGGGAGCTACGAGCAGTACTTC. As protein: CASSQHQAWGMQGSYEQYF.

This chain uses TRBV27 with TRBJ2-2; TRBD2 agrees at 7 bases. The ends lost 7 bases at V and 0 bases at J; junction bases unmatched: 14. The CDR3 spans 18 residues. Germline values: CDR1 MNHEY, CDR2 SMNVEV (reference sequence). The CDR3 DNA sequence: TGTGCCAGCACTCCCCACGGGGCTAGCGGACCGAACACCGGGGAGCTGTTTTTT. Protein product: CASTPHGASGPNTGELFF.

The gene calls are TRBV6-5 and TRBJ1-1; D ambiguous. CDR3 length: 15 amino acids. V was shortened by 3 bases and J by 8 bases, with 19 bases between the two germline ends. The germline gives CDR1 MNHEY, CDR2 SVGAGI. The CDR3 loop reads CASSYVFGGGREAFF. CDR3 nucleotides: TGTGCCAGCAGTTATGTTTTCGGAGGAGGCCGGGAAGCTTTCTTT.

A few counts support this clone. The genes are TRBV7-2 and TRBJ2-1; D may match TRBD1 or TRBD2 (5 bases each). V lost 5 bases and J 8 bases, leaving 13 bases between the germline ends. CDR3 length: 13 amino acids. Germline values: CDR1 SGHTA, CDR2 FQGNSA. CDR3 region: CASSPRRGDEQFF. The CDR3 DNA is TGTGCCAGCAGCCCGAGGAGAGGGGATGAGCAGTTCTTC. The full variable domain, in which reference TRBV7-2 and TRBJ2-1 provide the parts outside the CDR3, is GAGVSQSPSNKVTEKGKDVELRCDPISGHTALYWYRQSLGQGLEFLIYFQGNSAPDKSGLPSDRFSAERTGGSVSTLTIQRTQQEDSAVYLCASSPRRGDEQFFGPGTRLTVL.

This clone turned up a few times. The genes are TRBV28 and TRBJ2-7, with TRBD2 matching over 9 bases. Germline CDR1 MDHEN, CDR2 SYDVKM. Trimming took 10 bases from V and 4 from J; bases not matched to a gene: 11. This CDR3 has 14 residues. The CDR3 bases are TGTGCCACCTCCACCGGGACTAGCCCTTACGAGCAGTACTTC. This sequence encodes CATSTGTSPYEQYF. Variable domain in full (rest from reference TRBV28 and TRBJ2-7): DVKVTQSSRYLVKRTGEKVFLECVQDMDHENMFWYRQDPGLGLRLIYFSYDVKMKEKGDIPEGYSVSREKKERFSLILESASTNQTSMYLCATSTGTSPYEQYFGPGTRLTVT.

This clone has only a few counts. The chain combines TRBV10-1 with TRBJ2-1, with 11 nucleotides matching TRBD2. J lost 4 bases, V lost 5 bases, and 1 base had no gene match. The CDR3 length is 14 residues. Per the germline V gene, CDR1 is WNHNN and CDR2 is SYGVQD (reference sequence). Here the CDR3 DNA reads TGCGCCAGCAGTACTAGCGGGAGTTACAATGAGCAGTTCTTC. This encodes CASSTSGSYNEQFF.

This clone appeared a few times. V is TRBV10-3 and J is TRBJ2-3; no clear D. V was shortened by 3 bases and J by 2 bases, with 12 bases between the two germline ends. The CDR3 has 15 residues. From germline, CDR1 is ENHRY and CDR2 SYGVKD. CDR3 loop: CAISERHGSTDTQYF. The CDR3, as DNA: TGTGCCATCAGTGAAAGGCATGGCTCCACAGATACGCAGTATTTT.

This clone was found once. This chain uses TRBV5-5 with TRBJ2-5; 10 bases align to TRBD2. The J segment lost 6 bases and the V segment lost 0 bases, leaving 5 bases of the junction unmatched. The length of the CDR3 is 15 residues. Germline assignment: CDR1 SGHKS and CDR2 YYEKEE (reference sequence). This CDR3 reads CASSLDLAGEQTQYF. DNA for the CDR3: TGTGCCAGCAGCTTGGATCTAGCGGGAGAACAGACCCAGTACTTC.

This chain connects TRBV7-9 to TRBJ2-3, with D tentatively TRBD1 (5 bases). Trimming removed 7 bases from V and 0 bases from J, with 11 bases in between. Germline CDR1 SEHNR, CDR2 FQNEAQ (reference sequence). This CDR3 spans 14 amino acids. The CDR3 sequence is CASIVTESTDTQYF. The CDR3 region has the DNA TGTGCCAGCATAGTGACAGAGAGCACAGATACGCAGTATTTT.

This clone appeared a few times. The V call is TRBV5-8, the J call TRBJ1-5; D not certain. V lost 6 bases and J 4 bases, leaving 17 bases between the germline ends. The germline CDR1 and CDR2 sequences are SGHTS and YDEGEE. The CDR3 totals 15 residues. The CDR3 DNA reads TGTGCCAGCACCCGTGGTGGGCAAGGGAATCAGCCCCAGCATTTT. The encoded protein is CASTRGGQGNQPQHF.

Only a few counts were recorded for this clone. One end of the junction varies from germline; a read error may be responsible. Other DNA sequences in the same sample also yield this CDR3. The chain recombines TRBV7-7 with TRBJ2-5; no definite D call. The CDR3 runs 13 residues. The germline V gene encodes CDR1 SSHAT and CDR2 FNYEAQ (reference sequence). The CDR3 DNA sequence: TGTGCTAGCAGCCTGGGGTTTCAAGAGACCCAGTACTTC. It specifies CASSLGFQETQYF.

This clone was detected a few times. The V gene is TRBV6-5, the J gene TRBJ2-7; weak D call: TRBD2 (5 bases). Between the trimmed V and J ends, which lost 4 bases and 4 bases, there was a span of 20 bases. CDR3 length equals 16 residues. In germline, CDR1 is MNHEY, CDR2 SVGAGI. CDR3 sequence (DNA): TGTGCCAGCAGTTCTGTCCCCCCCGCAGGCGGGTACGAGCAGTACTTC. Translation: CASSSVPPAGGYEQYF.

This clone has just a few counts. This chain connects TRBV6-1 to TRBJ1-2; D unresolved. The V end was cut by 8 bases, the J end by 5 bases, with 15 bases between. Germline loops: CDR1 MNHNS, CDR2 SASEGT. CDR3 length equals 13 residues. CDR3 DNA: TGTGCCAGCGGAAACAGAGAAAGTTATGGCTACACCTTC. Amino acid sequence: CASGNRESYGYTF.